The 20 T cell receptor beta chains in this list originate from one sample, sequenced in a study of T-cell memory formation after mild COVID-19. MiXCR, run by TCRdb on the 5' RACE reads, gives a single entry per CDR3 protein. The sample consists of 450,000 to 650,000 distinct CDR3 sequences, approximately 19% of them appearing once. Source material: PBMCs or a T cell subset sorted from them (not recorded which). The receptors originated from an adult woman who had mild COVID-19 (a few samples of this study predate the infection). Cell type and time point are not known.

This sequence joins TRBV5-1 and TRBJ2-1; TRBD2 agrees at 8 bases. The CDR3 covers 14 residues. CDR1 and CDR2 (germline): SGHRS, YFSETQ. V was clipped by 4 bases and J by 7 bases; unmatched bases: 7. The CDR3 reads CASSPSGRANEQFF. CDR3 DNA: TGCGCCAGCAGCCCTAGCGGGCGGGCGAATGAGCAGTTCTTC.

The sample holds a few counts of this clonotype. CDR3 coding DNA: TGTGCCAGCAGTGGTAGCGCAGGGGGGACCTACAATGAGCAGTTCTTC. It encodes CASSGSAGGTYNEQFF. V usage is TRBV7-2 and J usage is TRBJ2-1; possible D gene TRBD1, 7 bases. CDR1 and CDR2 (germline): SGHTA, FQGNSA. The CDR3 loop spans 16 amino acids. Between the trimmed V and J ends, which lost 6 bases and 2 bases, there was a span of 17 bases.

The table lists this clonotype with a few counts. V gene TRBV11-2 combines with J gene TRBJ2-3; D ambiguous. The CDR3 spans 13 residues. The V end was cut by 4 bases, the J end by 7 bases, with 12 bases between. Germline CDR1 is SGHAT and CDR2 is FQNNGV. CDR3 coding DNA: TGTGCCAGCAGCTCCGTGTTCGGAAATACGCAGTATTTT. It encodes CASSSVFGNTQYF.

This clonotype showed up just a few times. This chain links TRBV11-2 with TRBJ2-3; 8 bases are shared with TRBD2. Germline V gene lookup returns CDR1 SGHAT and CDR2 FQNNGV. This CDR3 contains 10 residues. Trimming at V came to 8 bases and at J to 15 bases, leaving 7 bases not matched to a gene. The CDR3 coding sequence is TGTGCCAGCTCCGGGACTAGTCAATATTTT. This encodes CASSGTSQYF.

This clonotype was seen only a few times. The chain combines TRBV13 with TRBJ2-1, with D possibly being TRBD1 or TRBD2 (6 bases each). CDR3 length: 16 amino acids. Germline loops: CDR1 PRHDT, CDR2 FYEKMQ (reference sequence). Trimming stripped 7 bases from V and 2 bases from J, with 18 bases between. CDR3 protein: CASIREGGFPYNEQFF. The CDR3 region has the DNA TGTGCCAGCATCCGAGAAGGGGGGTTTCCCTACAATGAGCAGTTCTTC. Together with reference TRBV13 and TRBJ2-1, the CDR3 gives the full variable domain: AAGVIQSPRHLIKEKRETATLKCYPIPRHDTVYWYQQGPGQDPQFLISFYEKMQSDKGSIPDRFSAQQFSDYHSELNMSSLELGDSALYFCASIREGGFPYNEQFFGPGTRLTVL.

In this sample, this clonotype turned up a few times. The chain has TRBV29-1 and TRBJ2-3, with unresolved D. Between the trimmed V and J ends, which lost 4 bases and 6 bases, there was a span of 14 bases. The CDR3 is made up of 13 amino acids. Germline assignment: CDR1 SQVTM and CDR2 ANQGSEA. The CDR3 bases are TGCAGCGTTGGGCCGCTCTTAAAGGATACGCAGTATTTT. Translation gives CSVGPLLKDTQYF.

The V gene is TRBV15, the J gene TRBJ2-1, with D possibly being TRBD2 (6 bases). Germline V gene data show CDR1 as LNHNV and CDR2 as YYDKDF (reference sequence). The CDR3 is 18 residues long. V was pared by 4 bases and J by 1 base, with 20 bases between. The CDR3 bases are TGTGCCACCAGCAATCACGGGGGAAAGAGTCCATCCTACAATGAGCAGTTCTTC. This sequence encodes CATSNHGGKSPSYNEQFF.

V gene TRBV7-6 combines with J gene TRBJ1-6; D is undetermined. Deletions cut 0 bases from V and 5 bases from J, with 5 bases between. The V gene's germline CDR1 is SGHVS and CDR2 FNYEAQ. The CDR3 is made up of 14 amino acids. The CDR3 loop is CASSLAGNNSPLHF. CDR3 coding DNA: TGTGCCAGCAGCTTAGCTGGGAATAATTCACCCCTCCACTTT. Based on the CDR3 plus reference TRBV7-6 and TRBJ1-6, the full variable domain is GAGVSQSPRYKVTKRGQDVALRCDPISGHVSLYWYRQALGQGPEFLTYFNYEAQQDKSGLPNDRFSAERPEGSISTLTIQRTEQRDSAMYRCASSLAGNNSPLHFGNGTRLTVT.

This clonotype was seen ten or more times. The chain uses TRBV7-6 and TRBJ2-5; 8 bases match TRBD1. CDR1 and CDR2 from the germline V gene are SGHVS and FNYEAQ. There are 16 residues in the CDR3. V lost 0 bases and J lost 5; bases outside the gene matches: 8. CDR3 sequence (DNA): TGTGCCAGCAGCTTAGCGGGAGGACAGGGTGGGGAGACCCAGTACTTC. Amino acid sequence: CASSLAGGQGGETQYF.

This clonotype came up a few times. This chain links TRBV20-1 with TRBJ2-5, with D hard to call. Germline V gene sequence: CDR1 DFQATT, CDR2 SNEGSKA (reference sequence). Trimming removed 6 bases at V and 7 bases at J, with 12 bases between. This CDR3 comprises 11 residues. CDR3 sequence: CSATFRGTQYF. The CDR3 DNA reads TGCAGTGCAACCTTTCGAGGGACCCAGTACTTC.

The table lists this clonotype with a few counts. The gene calls are TRBV20-1 and TRBJ1-1; D is perhaps TRBD1 (6 bases). There are 14 residues in the CDR3. Germline V gene sequence: CDR1 DFQATT, CDR2 SNEGSKA (reference sequence). V was clipped by 3 bases and J by 1 base, with 12 bases between them. The DNA of the CDR3 is TGCAGTGCTAGGGCGGGAGGGGGGAACACTGAAGCTTTCTTT. Its translation: CSARAGGGNTEAFF.

This clonotype was found a few times. This rearrangement joins TRBV5-6 to TRBJ2-3; TRBD1 aligns across 9 bases. With V trimmed by 4 bases and J by 1 base, 7 bases remained unmatched. The CDR3 is 16 amino acids. Germline lookup yields CDR1 SGHDT and CDR2 YYEEEE. Here the CDR3 reads CASSIRGQGRTDTQYF. The CDR3 bases are TGTGCCAGCAGCATTCGTGGACAGGGGCGCACAGATACGCAGTATTTT.

This clonotype has only one observation. One junction end does not reproduce the germline sequence, and a read error may be involved. The chain couples TRBV7-8 to TRBJ2-7, with D possibly matching TRBD2 (6 bases). Germline V gene lookup returns CDR1 SGHVS and CDR2 FQNEAQ. The CDR3 is made up of 15 amino acids. The chain's CDR3 is CDSSLASSVSYEQYF. The DNA for the CDR3 is TGTGACAGCAGCTTAGCGTCTAGCGTATCCTACGAGCAGTACTTC.

V is TRBV2 and J is TRBJ2-3; 7 bases map to TRBD2. The CDR3 is made up of 14 amino acids. Per germline, CDR1 SNHLY and CDR2 FYNNEI. Unmatched junction bases numbered 7, after V lost 7 bases and J lost 3 bases. CDR3 nucleotide sequence: TGTGCCAGCAAGTTCGGGGGGTCGACAGATACGCAGTATTTT. Protein product: CASKFGGSTDTQYF.

The chain has TRBV7-3 and TRBJ2-2; no clear D gene. There are 15 residues in the CDR3. With 5 bases removed from V and 3 bases from J, the gap between germline ends came to 13 bases. Germline V gene data show CDR1 as SGHTA and CDR2 as FQGTGA. For the CDR3, the DNA is TGTGCCAGCAGCCTGACTCCGGCCCACACCGGGGAGCTGTTTTTT. Protein product: CASSLTPAHTGELFF.

The CDR3 region is CASSLQSGSNYGYTF. CDR3 in DNA: TGTGCCAGCAGCTTACAATCGGGGTCCAACTATGGCTACACCTTC. The chain links TRBV7-9 to TRBJ1-2; no firm D call. Germline V gene lookup returns CDR1 SEHNR and CDR2 FQNEAQ (reference sequence). The CDR3 has 15 residues. V lost 2 bases, J lost 2 bases, and 12 bases lay in between.

This clonotype was picked up a small number of times. The chain recombines TRBV9 with TRBJ1-2; no firm D call. The CDR3 extends over 14 amino acids. Trimming removed 4 bases from V and 1 base from J, with 11 bases in between. The germline CDR1 and CDR2 sequences are SGDLS and YYNGEE. The CDR3 is CASSPPGINYGYTF. The CDR3 DNA follows: TGTGCCAGCAGCCCTCCGGGTATTAACTATGGCTACACCTTC.

This clonotype has only a few counts. The chain uses TRBV12-3 or TRBV12-4 and TRBJ2-2, with 7 nucleotides matching TRBD2. V was pared by 0 bases and J by 4 bases, with 5 bases of the junction left unmatched. CDR3 size: 16 residues. The CDR3 protein is CASSLASGIGTGELFF. CDR3 nucleotide sequence: TGTGCCAGCAGTTTAGCGAGCGGGATCGGCACCGGGGAGCTGTTTTTT.

The V and J genes are TRBV12-5 and TRBJ1-1, with 9 bases fitting TRBD1. CDR3 length equals 17 residues. V dropped 7 bases and J dropped 4; count of bases not matched to a gene: 16. Germline CDR1 and CDR2: LGHNT and FRNRAP. The DNA for the CDR3 is TGTGCTAGTGCCCCGACAGGGGGGGGTGGCTGGGGCACTGAAGCTTTCTTT. Translated: CASAPTGGGGWGTEAFF.

This clonotype was seen repeatedly, ten times or more. The genes are TRBV4-3 and TRBJ1-6; 11 bases align to TRBD1. The CDR3 sequence is 16 residues long. Germline loops: CDR1 LGHNA, CDR2 YSLEER. The V and J ends lost 4 bases and 10 bases, in that order; junction bases with no gene match: 9. This CDR3 reads CASSPTSGTGGSPLHF. The CDR3 DNA sequence: TGCGCCAGCAGCCCCACGTCCGGGACAGGGGGATCACCCCTCCACTTT.